This T cell receptor (beta chain) emerged from a study of T-cell reconstitution after alpha-beta-depleted transplantation in children. Germline CDR1 and CDR2: KGHDR and SFDVKD. The V segment lost 4 bases and the J segment 1 base; nucleotides outside the gene matches: 2. The CDR3 has 16 amino acids. A TCRbeta library incorporating unique molecular identifiers was prepared. TCRdb passed the PCR reads through MiXCR, listing each CDR3 protein once. The sample includes more than 150,000 distinct CDR3 sequences, over 5.5% of them seen just once. This clonotype has ten or more counts. V usage is TRBV24-1 and J usage is TRBJ2-2, with 10 bases that match TRBD2. The TCR originated in a human donor who donated a stem cell graft to a child with Wiskott-Aldrich syndrome. The sequences come from PBMCs from the stem cell graft donor, collected from the stem cell graft. The DNA of the CDR3 is TGTGCCACCAGTGACGTAGCGGGGGGGAACACCGGGGAGCTGTTTTTT. It translates to CATSDVAGGNTGELFF.